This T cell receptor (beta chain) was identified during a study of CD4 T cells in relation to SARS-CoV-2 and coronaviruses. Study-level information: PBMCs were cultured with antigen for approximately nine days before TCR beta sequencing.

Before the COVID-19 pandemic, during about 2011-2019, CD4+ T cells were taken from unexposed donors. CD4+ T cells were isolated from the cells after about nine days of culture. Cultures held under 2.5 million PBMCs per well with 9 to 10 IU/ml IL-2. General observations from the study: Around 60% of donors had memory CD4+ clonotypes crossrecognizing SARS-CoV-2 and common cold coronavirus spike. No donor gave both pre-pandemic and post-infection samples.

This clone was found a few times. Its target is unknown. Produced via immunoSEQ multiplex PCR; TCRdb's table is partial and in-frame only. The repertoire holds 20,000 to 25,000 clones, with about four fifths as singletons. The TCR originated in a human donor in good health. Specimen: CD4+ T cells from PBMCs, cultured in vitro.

The CDR3 region is CAISESLSAEAFF. In DNA, the CDR3 is TGTGCCATCAGTGAGTCTCTAAGCGCTGAAGCTTTCTTT. The chain joins TRBV10-3 to TRBJ1-1, with D uncertain. Per the germline V gene, CDR1 is ENHRY and CDR2 is SYGVKD. V was cut by 0 bases and J by 6 bases, with 8 bases left in between. This CDR3 is 13 amino acids long.